A single T cell receptor (beta chain) is shown here with its context. Its antigen is as yet unknown. It was locally advanced or metastatic urothelial carcinoma that patients had. The data stem from a study of PD-L1 blockade in urothelial cancer. Study context: The patients' atezolizumab therapy, 1,200 mg intravenously every 3 weeks, started in the mid-2010s. In the patient group, about 85% of the roughly 30 were males with bladder-origin urothelial cancer.

Trimming stripped 0 bases from V and 6 bases from J, with 10 bases between. Germline V gives CDR1 SGHKS, CDR2 YYEKEE (reference sequence). CDR3 length: 13 residues. Study-level points and caveats: Below-median pretreatment blood TCR clonality predicted better survival.

Measured with immunoSEQ multiplex PCR; TCRdb has only the in-frame clones, and not every one. The data contain 45,000 to 60,000 clones, 75% to 90% of them singletons. This clonotype was obtained from a man aged 35-49 years with urothelial cancer. Specimen: PBMCs, collected around atezolizumab (anti-PD-L1) treatment. The V call is TRBV5-5, the J call TRBJ2-7, with no clear D. The CDR3 region is CASSLGPNTEQYF. DNA for the CDR3: TGTGCCAGCAGCTTGGGGCCAAATACCGAGCAGTACTTC.